This T cell receptor (beta chain) derives from a study of T cells after posttransplantation cyclophosphamide. Using immunoSEQ multiplex PCR, the repertoire was profiled, and TCRdb retains in-frame clones only, with some absent. The sample yields tens of thousands of clones, less than 95% seen once. The germline V gene has CDR1 SGHRS and CDR2 YFSETQ. The V end lost 5 bases, the J end lost 0 bases, and 10 bases lay between the germline ends. The CDR3 is made up of 14 amino acids. A marrow graft followed busulfan-fludarabine conditioning, with cyclophosphamide on days +3 and +4. Sequences were derived from PBMCs, sampled 60 to 65 days after allogeneic stem cell transplant with posttransplant cyclophosphamide. This sequence originates from a male patient over 55 who received an allogeneic stem cell transplant from a related donor and was CMV-positive. The graft donor may have given rise to some T cells. The chain employs TRBV5-1 and TRBJ2-3, with TRBD1 as a possible D gene (6 bases). CDR3 nucleotide sequence: TGCGCCAGCAGGGTTGGACAGAGCACAGATACGCAGTATTTT. Protein product: CASRVGQSTDTQYF. The whole variable domain, remainder taken from reference TRBV5-1 and TRBJ2-3, is KAGVTQTPRYLIKTRGQQVTLSCSPISGHRSVSWYQQTPGQGLQFLFEYFSETQRNKGNFPGRFSGRQFSNSRSEMNVSTLELGDSALYLCASRVGQSTDTQYFGPGTRLTVL.